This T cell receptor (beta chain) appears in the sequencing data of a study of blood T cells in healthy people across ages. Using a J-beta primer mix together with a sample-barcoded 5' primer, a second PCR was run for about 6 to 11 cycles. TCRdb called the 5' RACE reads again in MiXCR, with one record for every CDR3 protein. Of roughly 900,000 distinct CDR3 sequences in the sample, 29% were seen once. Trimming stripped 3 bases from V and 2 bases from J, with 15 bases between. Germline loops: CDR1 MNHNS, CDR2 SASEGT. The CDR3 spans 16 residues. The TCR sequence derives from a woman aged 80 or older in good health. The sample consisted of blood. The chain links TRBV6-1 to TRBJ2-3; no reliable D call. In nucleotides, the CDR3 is TGTGCCAGCAGTGATCGTGAGCGACCGAACACAGATACGCAGTATTTT. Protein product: CASSDRERPNTDTQYF.